This TCR beta chain comes out of a study of blood T cells in healthy people across ages. Points from the study as a whole: Percentage of naive T cells showed a strong correlation with TCR beta diversity. Any changes in expanded clonotypes were possibly confounded, as donor CMV status remained unknown.

About this clonotype: What it binds is not known.

Deletions cut 4 bases from V and 7 bases from J, with 18 bases between. From germline, CDR1 is SGDLS and CDR2 YYNGEE. The CDR3 runs 14 residues. Isolation recovered at least 7 million PBMCs from every sample. PCR was performed a second time for about 7 to 12 cycles using a sample-barcoded 5' primer and a J-beta primer mix. Individual samples furnished no less than 2.5 million CDR3-containing paired-end reads apiece. MiXCR, applied by TCRdb to the 5' RACE reads, yields one record per CDR3 protein. The sample consists of about a million distinct CDR3 sequences, roughly 50% of them appearing once. This rearrangement joins TRBV9 to TRBJ2-7; D not resolved. Sequenced sample: blood. The source is a woman aged 55-69 years in good health. The CDR3 coding sequence is TGTGCCAGCAGCATAGTCCCGACGAACAATGAGCAGTACTTC. Protein product: CASSIVPTNNEQYF.